The 4 T cell receptor beta chains in this list originate from one sample, sequenced in a study of T cell responses to AZD1222 COVID-19 vaccine. Using immunoSEQ multiplex PCR, the repertoire was profiled, and TCRdb retains in-frame clones only, with some absent. The sample has over 150,000 clones, approximately 92% seen once. Material: peripheral blood, obtained 28 days after the second dose of the MenACWY control vaccine. These receptors came from an adult who received the MenACWY meningococcal vaccine as a control.

The chain employs TRBV19 and TRBJ2-1, with TRBD2 matching over 7 bases. J was trimmed by 9 bases and V by 3 bases; bases with no gene match: 8. This CDR3 spans 14 amino acids. The germline CDR1 and CDR2 sequences are LNHDA and SQIVND (reference sequence). CDR3 amino acids: CASSIRGTTTEQFF. Here the CDR3 DNA reads TGTGCCAGTAGTATTCGGGGGACTACAACTGAGCAGTTCTTC. Variable domain in full (rest from reference TRBV19 and TRBJ2-1): DGGITQSPKYLFRKEGQNVTLSCEQNLNHDAMYWYRQDPGQGLRLIYYSQIVNDFQKGDIAEGYSVSREKKESFPLTVTSAQKNPTAFYLCASSIRGTTTEQFFGPGTRLTVL.

The chain employs TRBV27 and TRBJ1-6, with D unclear. The ends were cut back, 5 bases at V and 9 bases at J, with 11 bases in the middle. This CDR3 region has 13 residues. Germline V gene sequence: CDR1 MNHEY, CDR2 SMNVEV (reference sequence). The CDR3 sequence: CASSAWDSSPLHF. In nucleotides, the CDR3 is TGTGCCAGCAGTGCGTGGGATAGTTCACCCCTCCACTTT.

The chain uses TRBV6-5 and TRBJ1-2; no reliable D call. The CDR3 consists of 13 residues. V lost 0 bases, J lost 5 bases, and 7 bases lay in between. The germline CDR1 and CDR2 sequences are MNHEY and SVGAGI. CDR3 amino acids: CASSYSSRYGYTF. In DNA, the CDR3 is TGTGCCAGCAGTTACTCATCGAGATATGGCTACACCTTC.

V usage is TRBV2 and J usage is TRBJ2-1, with TRBD2 matching 10 bases. V was clipped by 5 bases and J by 7 bases; unmatched bases: 8. CDR3 length: 15 amino acids. From germline, CDR1 is SNHLY and CDR2 FYNNEI. Here the CDR3 reads CASSQSGGAWNEQFF. The CDR3 nucleotides are TGTGCCAGCAGTCAGAGCGGGGGGGCGTGGAATGAGCAGTTCTTC.